The 3 T cell receptor beta chains below were found in one sample sequenced in a study of blood T cells in healthy people across ages. The second PCR ran about 6 to 12 cycles with a sample-barcoded 5' primer and J-beta primers. Via MiXCR, TCRdb re-called the 5' RACE reads, giving one row per CDR3 protein. The table lists 800,000 to 1,000,000 distinct CDR3 sequences, 45% to 50% of them singletons. Source material: blood. These receptors came from a young man in good health.

V usage is TRBV3-1 and J usage is TRBJ1-5; D possibly corresponds to TRBD1 (5 bases). This CDR3 region has 16 residues. V lost 1 base to trimming and J lost 0 bases, with 10 bases between them. In germline, CDR1 is LGHDT, CDR2 YNNKEL (reference sequence). The CDR3 bases are TGTGCCAGCAGCCAAGGGCAGGGCGATAGCAATCAGCCCCAGCATTTT. Encoded protein: CASSQGQGDSNQPQHF.

This clonotype appeared a few times. In nucleotides, the CDR3 is TGCGCCAGCAGCCATGAGTCTAACACAGATACGCAGTATTTT. Translated, it gives CASSHESNTDTQYF. The chain links TRBV4-1 to TRBJ2-3; D is undetermined. The V gene's germline CDR1 is MGHRA and CDR2 YSYEKL. CDR3 length: 14 residues. The V gene lost 3 bases and the J gene lost 2 bases, with 9 bases spanning the gap.

The V call is TRBV4-1, the J call TRBJ1-1; D unresolved. The CDR3 sequence is 15 residues long. V was clipped by 0 bases and J by 1 base, with 9 bases between them. Germline V gene lookup returns CDR1 MGHRA and CDR2 YSYEKL. The CDR3 reads CASSQEPAQNTEAFF. In DNA form, the CDR3 reads TGCGCCAGCAGCCAAGAACCAGCCCAGAACACTGAAGCTTTCTTT.